This TCR beta chain was obtained from a study of T cell responses to AZD1222 COVID-19 vaccine. Points from the study as a whole: Most donors were white British and more were female, and clonal diversity was possibly underestimated. Only six or seven AZD1222 recipients tested seropositive at baseline. A rise in Spike-specific TCR breadth and depth followed two AZD1222 doses.

Turning to this clone: As yet, its antigen is unknown.

Trimming shortened V by 0 bases and J by 0 bases, and 10 bases separated the two germline ends. Per germline, CDR1 MNHNY and CDR2 SVGAGI (reference sequence). The CDR3 contains 16 residues. Using immunoSEQ multiplex PCR, the repertoire was profiled, and TCRdb retains in-frame clones only, with some absent. The data contain about 68,000 clones, roughly 90% of them singletons. The TCR was taken from an adult in good health. This sequence joins TRBV6-6 and TRBJ2-3, with D uncertain. Sequencing used peripheral blood, obtained on day 0 of AZD1222 vaccination. The CDR3 coding sequence is TGTGCCAGCAGTTACTCAGTCGTCGTAAGCACAGATACGCAGTATTTT. It yields the protein CASSYSVVVSTDTQYF.